Described below is a single T cell receptor (beta chain) sequence and its context. Libraries were prepared by immunoSEQ multiplex PCR; TCRdb keeps only in-frame clonotypes and omits some of them. The profile shows over 200,000 clones, about four fifths of them singletons. The entry originates in a study of blood T cell repertoires in COVID-19. Study context: Some COVID-19 samples were acute and others convalescent; all came from the United States, Italy and Spain. Nucleic acid was either cDNA or gDNA, and it came from T cells, B-cell-depleted T cells, or PBMCs.

This CDR3 region has 13 residues. With V trimmed by 8 bases and J by 9 bases, 6 bases remained unmatched. Germline lookup yields CDR1 WSHSY and CDR2 SAAADI. The origin of this receptor is a woman between 35 and 50 years old with acute or convalescent COVID-19. What was sequenced was peripheral blood. The chain is built from TRBV10-2 and TRBJ2-3, with 12 bases identical to TRBD1. For the CDR3, the DNA is TGCGCCAGCGAGGGACAGGGGGCTCTCACGCAGTATTTT. It encodes CASEGQGALTQYF.